Below are 18 T cell receptor beta chains sequenced from a single sample in a study of regulatory T cells in long-lasting Graves disease. Time point denoted: newly diagnosed GD, antithyroid drugs for less than 3 months. The authors made the TCR library using RNA they extracted from PBMCs. Arm-PCR of CDR3 regions and iRepertoire HTBI primers were used to build TCR beta libraries. MiXCR was run by TCRdb on the multiplex PCR reads, yielding one entry per CDR3 protein. The table includes a few hundred thousand distinct CDR3 sequences, about 15% detected once. These same data were also listed under a study on T cells in Graves' hyperthyroidism and ophthalmopathy.

The sequences come from peripheral blood mononuclear cells (PBMCs), collected at new diagnosis, from a patient treated with antithyroid drugs. These receptors all come from a young woman with Graves disease.

This clonotype has a count of ten or more. The chain is built from TRBV3-1 and TRBJ2-7, with TRBD2 matching over 13 bases. Germline V gene sequence: CDR1 LGHDT, CDR2 YNNKEL (reference sequence). This CDR3 region has 14 residues. The ends lost 4 bases at V and 7 bases at J; junction bases unmatched: 4. CDR3 residues: CASSPGLAGREQYF. CDR3 in DNA: TGTGCCAGCAGCCCGGGACTAGCGGGGAGAGAGCAGTACTTC.

This clonotype was counted at least ten times. This chain uses TRBV12-3 or TRBV12-4 with TRBJ2-7; TRBD1 aligns across 9 bases. The CDR3 runs to 14 residues. Trimming removed 6 bases from V and 4 bases from J; junction bases left unmatched: 7. This CDR3 reads CASRRQGETYEQYF. The CDR3 DNA reads TGTGCCAGCAGGAGACAGGGGGAGACATACGAGCAGTACTTC.

This clonotype showed up just once. The rearrangement joins TRBV20-1 to TRBJ1-3; D remains unclear. Trimming cost V 4 bases and J 2 bases, with 18 bases left between them. In germline, CDR1 is DFQATT, CDR2 SNEGSKA (reference sequence). The CDR3 has 16 residues. The CDR3: CSANPLGGRAGNTIYF. DNA for the CDR3: TGCAGTGCTAACCCCTTAGGAGGTCGGGCTGGAAACACCATATATTTT.

This clonotype has more than one count but fewer than ten. The chain joins TRBV19 to TRBJ2-7; 9 bases align to TRBD1. After removal of 1 base from V and 3 bases from J, the junction contained 4 bases not matched to a gene. The germline V gene encodes CDR1 LNHDA and CDR2 SQIVND (reference sequence). The CDR3 sequence is 15 residues long. The DNA of the CDR3 is TGTGCCAGTAGTATAGGACAGGGGGGAGTCTACGAGCAGTACTTC. Protein product: CASSIGQGGVYEQYF.

In its sample, this clonotype was seen many times. The chain employs TRBV30 and TRBJ1-1; D gene ambiguous. Germline V gene data show CDR1 as GTSNPN and CDR2 as SVGIG (reference sequence). This CDR3 is built from 12 residues. The ends were cut back, 0 bases at V and 4 bases at J, with 6 bases in the middle. This CDR3 is CAWSVRFTEAFF. CDR3 in DNA: TGTGCCTGGAGTGTTCGCTTCACTGAAGCTTTCTTT.

At least ten counts were recorded for this clonotype. This chain joins TRBV20-1 and TRBJ2-7; no firm D call. The germline V gene encodes CDR1 DFQATT and CDR2 SNEGSKA (reference sequence). Deletions cut 0 bases from V and 5 bases from J, with 5 bases between. The CDR3 consists of 11 residues. The CDR3 DNA reads as TGCAGTGCTAGAGACGAGAACGAGCAGTACTTC. The encoded protein is CSARDENEQYF.

Many counts were recorded for this clonotype. V and J are TRBV6-1 and TRBJ2-7, with 7 positions matching TRBD2. V shed 5 bases, J shed 6 bases, and the junction held 10 bases outside the gene matches. Germline V gene data show CDR1 as MNHNS and CDR2 as SASEGT. This CDR3 is 14 amino acids long. In DNA, the CDR3 is TGTGCCAGCAGTCGGATAGCGTGGGAGGGCGAGCAGTACTTC. This codes for CASSRIAWEGEQYF.

Of note for this clonotype: This is likely an artifact of a read error, given a far larger clone one base away. V gene TRBV5-4 combines with J gene TRBJ2-1, with TRBD1 matching 8 bases. The better agreement between TRBJ2-5 and the DNA end casts doubt on the J call. The length of the CDR3 is 17 residues. Germline V CDR1 and CDR2: SGHNT, YYREEE (reference sequence). The CDR3 reads CTSSLDHRDRFQETQYF. In DNA form, the CDR3 reads TGTACCAGCAGCTTAGATCACCGGGACAGGTTCCAAGAGACCCAGTACTTC.

This clonotype was seen only a few times. A much larger clone sits a single nucleotide away, making a read error possible. J is TRBJ2-5 and V is TRBV20-1; 10 bases are a match to TRBD1. TRBJ2-1 matches the DNA end more closely, so the J call is doubtful. CDR3 length: 14 residues. The V gene's germline CDR1 is DFQATT and CDR2 SNEGSKA (reference sequence). In nucleotides, the CDR3 is TGCAGTGCTAGAGGAGGGACAGGGGACAATGAGCAGTTCTTC. The encoded protein is CSARGGTGDNEQFF.

About this clonotype itself: A read error likely explains this, since a far larger clone differs by one base. The chain combines TRBV28 with TRBJ2-2; maybe TRBD1 (6 bases). This CDR3 has 15 residues. V was pared by 6 bases and J by 3 bases, with 14 bases between. CDR1 is MDHEN and CDR2 is SYDVKM in the germline V gene. CDR3 sequence reads: CASSLGAGDTGELFF. The CDR3 coding sequence is TGTGCCAGCAGCCTCGGGGCAGGGGACACCGGGGAGCTGTTTTTT.

Worth noting for this clonotype: A much larger clone is a single base away; this may be a read error. This chain uses TRBV5-1 with TRBJ1-2; TRBD1 aligns across 10 bases. Germline V gene lookup returns CDR1 SGHRS and CDR2 YFSETQ. This CDR3 comprises 14 residues. The CDR3 DNA reads TGCGCCCGCAGCTTGCTCGGGACAGGGGTCGGCTACACCTTC. Protein sequence: CARSLLGTGVGYTF.

To note about this clonotype: This may arise from a read error, as a much more abundant clone is one base away. This sequence joins TRBV7-2 and TRBJ2-2, with TRBD2 matching 8 bases. Per germline, CDR1 SGHTA and CDR2 FQGNSA. This CDR3 region has 18 residues. The CDR3 region has the DNA TGTGTCAGCAGCTTCAACAGTCCCGGGACTAGTGACACCGGGGAGCTGTTTTTT. It specifies CVSSFNSPGTSDTGELFF.

This clonotype was observed at least ten times. V is TRBV6-2 or TRBV6-3 and J is TRBJ2-1; TRBD1 or TRBD2 may be the D gene (5 bases each). Looked up from germline, CDR1 is MNHEY and CDR2 is SVGEGT. The CDR3 runs 12 residues. CDR3 sequence reads: CAALQGANEQFF. The CDR3 coding sequence is TGTGCGGCGCTCCAGGGAGCTAATGAGCAGTTCTTC.

This clonotype has ten or more counts. The chain employs TRBV2 and TRBJ2-3, with TRBD2 as a possible D gene (6 bases). CDR3 length equals 12 residues. From germline, CDR1 is SNHLY and CDR2 FYNNEI. V lost 2 bases and J lost 8, with 8 bases in between. The CDR3 sequence is CASSERGGTQYF. The CDR3 DNA sequence: TGTGCCAGCAGTGAAAGGGGAGGTACGCAGTATTTT.

This clonotype has just a few counts. In DNA form, the CDR3 reads TGTGCCAGCAGCTCCCCGGGGGCTAGCGTCGACTACAATGAGCAGTTCTTC. Translated, it gives CASSSPGASVDYNEQFF. V usage is TRBV7-9 and J usage is TRBJ2-1; either TRBD1 or TRBD2 may supply D (6 bases each). This CDR3 has 17 amino acids. Germline CDR1 reads SEHNR; CDR2 reads FQNEAQ (reference sequence). Trimming shortened V by 4 bases and J by 3 bases, and 19 bases separated the two germline ends.

This chain connects TRBV5-4 to TRBJ1-5, with 8 bases that match TRBD1. The CDR3 runs 15 residues. Looked up from germline, CDR1 is SGHNT and CDR2 is YYREEE (reference sequence). The V and J ends lost 4 bases and 6 bases, in that order; junction bases with no gene match: 9. For the CDR3, the DNA is TGTGCCAGCAGCCCCGACAGGGGTGTAGGTCAGCCCCAGCATTTT. Residues: CASSPDRGVGQPQHF.

As concerns this clonotype: No conserved phenylalanine or tryptophan is present at the end of the CDR3, so a read error is the likely explanation. The chain recombines TRBV18 with TRBJ1-4, with D perhaps matching TRBD1 (6 bases). The CDR3 has 14 residues. V was shortened by 4 bases and J by 0 bases, with 6 bases between the two germline ends. From germline, CDR1 is KGHSH and CDR2 LQKENI. In DNA, the CDR3 is TGTGCCAGCTCACAGGGGGCAACTAATGAAAAACTGTTTCTT. Translated: CASSQGATNEKLFL.

The CDR3 loop is CASTFGPNSPQHF. The CDR3 nucleotides read TGTGCCAGCACGTTCGGGCCCAATAGTCCCCAGCATTTT. The V call is TRBV7-9, the J call TRBJ1-5; no clear D gene. Germline CDR1 reads SEHNR; CDR2 reads FQNEAQ (reference sequence). Trimming pared 7 bases from V and 10 bases from J, leaving 17 bases between. There are 13 residues in the CDR3.